This T cell receptor beta chain derives from a study of cytomegalovirus exposure and HLA in healthy donors. Study summary: Earlier sequencing of 150 million to 200 million T cells yielded 90 million to 140 million unique TCR beta sequences.

Comment on this clone: Its antigen is still unknown.

The CDR3 contains 14 residues. Germline V lookup: CDR1 GTSNPN, CDR2 SVGIG (reference sequence). With 4 bases removed from V and 0 bases from J, the gap between germline ends came to 10 bases. Findings and caveats of the study: The authors later found most CMV-associated TCR beta chains appeared HLA-restricted. Prior analysis indicated that the majority of TCR beta V segments exhibited productivity approximately 87% or approximately 30% of the time.

The PCR used 60 Vbeta and 13 Jbeta primers. This table comes from immunoSEQ multiplex PCR, and its TCRdb copy is limited to in-frame clones, with some not included. In the table there are about 130,000 clones, around four fifths of which are singletons. Sequences were obtained from PBMCs. The receptor was derived from a male donor in good health and CMV-seronegative. V usage is TRBV30 and J usage is TRBJ2-1, with a tentative D call TRBD1 (7 bases). The DNA for the CDR3 is TGTGCCTGGACGCGGGACAGCTCCTACAATGAGCAGTTCTTC. The encoded protein is CAWTRDSSYNEQFF. Full variable domain (missing parts from reference TRBV30 and TRBJ2-1): SQTIHQWPATLVQPVGSPLSLECTVEGTSNPNLYWYRQAAGRGLQLLFYSVGIGQISSEVPQNLSASRPQDRQFILSSKKLLLSDSGFYLCAWTRDSSYNEQFFGPGTRLTVL.